Described below is a single TCR beta chain sequence and its context. The antigen is undetermined. The germline V gene encodes CDR1 SGHNT and CDR2 YYREEE (reference sequence). The CDR3 loop spans 14 amino acids. This record comes from a study of cytomegalovirus exposure and HLA in healthy donors. Study results and limitations: The likely origin of a cluster of highly shared sequence variants was a sequencing artifact. In a later analysis, V- and J-gene trimming of beta chains associated with a DCLRE1C missense variant, replicated independently. Across donors, most TCRs were seen rarely, yet some public ones were widespread.

A multiplex PCR was run with 60 Vbeta primers and 13 Jbeta primers. Data came from immunoSEQ multiplex PCR; TCRdb stores just in-frame clones and leaves some out. In the table there are around 130,000 clones, roughly 72% of which are singletons. The receptor was isolated from a man aged 35-49 years in good health and CMV-seronegative. Input material: PBMCs. This chain connects TRBV5-4 to TRBJ2-5; 8 bases fit TRBD1. Matching the DNA end better, TRBJ2-7 makes the J call doubtful. This chain's CDR3 is CASSRQGNSYEQYF. Here the CDR3 DNA reads TGTGCCAGCAGCAGACAGGGGAACTCCTACGAGCAGTACTTC.